This TCR beta chain originates from a study of T cell responses to AZD1222 COVID-19 vaccine. Across the study: Analysis merged second doses at about 4 or about 12 weeks. Points from the study as a whole: Baseline seropositivity characterized only a handful of AZD1222 recipients.

To note about this clone: Antigen unknown.

Assay: immunoSEQ multiplex PCR; the TCRdb copy retains only in-frame clones and omits some. The sample contains 150,000 to 200,000 clones, around nine tenths of which appear only once. The CDR3 extends over 12 amino acids. The germline V gene encodes CDR1 MNHEY and CDR2 SVGAGI. The germline V and J ends were trimmed by 10 bases and 8 bases, with 15 bases remaining between them. The V gene is TRBV6-5, the J gene TRBJ2-1, with a tentative D call TRBD2 (5 bases). The TCR sequence derives from an adult in good health. This sample comprised peripheral blood, obtained on day 0 of AZD1222 vaccination. The CDR3, as DNA: TGTGCCACCGAACCCTCTAGCTATGAGCAGTTCTTC. Translation: CATEPSSYEQFF.